This is a list of T cell receptor beta chains from one sample in a study of blood T cell repertoires in COVID-19. TCRdb's table, derived via immunoSEQ multiplex PCR, lists solely in-frame clones and lacks some. The top ten hold approximately 1.6% of the sample, which has about 320,000 clones, around 89% seen once. What was sequenced was peripheral blood. Source of these receptors: a woman in her thirties with COVID-19, enrolled during active disease. Both conserved end residues are part of each CDR3. D genes are given only for firm matches. The size field is filled for only some rows; it gives once, few, many or a size class.

CDR3 DNA: TGTGCTAGCAGCTTTCTTCCTAGCGGGGACGGGAACACCGGGGAGCTGTTTTTT; CDR3 protein: CASSFLPSGDGNTGELFF; D gene: TRBD2; V gene: TRBV7-7; clone size: .; J gene: TRBJ2-2
CDR3 DNA: TGTGCCAGCTGTCCGGGACACCATAGCAATCAGCCCCAGCATTTT; CDR3 protein: CASCPGHHSNQPQHF; D gene: .; V gene: TRBV4-2; clone size: .; J gene: TRBJ1-5
CDR3 DNA: TGCGCCAGCAAGAACGGGGGGTTCAAAGAGACCCAGTACTTC; CDR3 protein: CASKNGGFKETQYF; D gene: TRBD2; V gene: TRBV5-1; clone size: .; J gene: TRBJ2-5
CDR3 DNA: TGTGCCAGCAGTGGAACGACAGGGGGCTACGAGCAGTACTTC; CDR3 protein: CASSGTTGGYEQYF; D gene: TRBD1; V gene: TRBV6-2/TRBV6-3; clone size: .; J gene: TRBJ2-7
CDR3 DNA: TGCGCCAGCAGCCCCTCCGGGACAGGGTCCGTGAACACCGGGGAGCTGTTTTTT; CDR3 protein: CASSPSGTGSVNTGELFF; D gene: TRBD1; V gene: TRBV5-1; clone size: .; J gene: TRBJ2-2
CDR3 DNA: TGTGCCAGCAGCCAAGCCAGGGAAGTGATTACCTTC; CDR3 protein: CASSQAREVITF; D gene: .; V gene: TRBV4-2; clone size: .; J gene: TRBJ1-2
CDR3 DNA: TGTGCCAGCAGCCAAGTTACGGGCGGGGAGCTGTTTTTT; CDR3 protein: CASSQVTGGELFF; D gene: .; V gene: TRBV3-1/TRBV3-2; clone size: .; J gene: TRBJ2-2
CDR3 DNA: TGTGCCAGCCACTTACAGGGGGCATATGGCTACACCTTC; CDR3 protein: CASHLQGAYGYTF; D gene: TRBD1; V gene: TRBV6-5; clone size: .; J gene: TRBJ1-2
CDR3 DNA: TGTGCCAGCAGCCCCGGGGGGGTAATCCGCTATGGCTACACCTTC; CDR3 protein: CASSPGGVIRYGYTF; D gene: .; V gene: TRBV9; clone size: .; J gene: TRBJ1-2
CDR3 DNA: TGTGCCAGCAGCTCTAAGAACACTGAAGCTTTCTTT; CDR3 protein: CASSSKNTEAFF; D gene: .; V gene: TRBV5-4; clone size: .; J gene: TRBJ1-1
CDR3 DNA: TGTGCCAGCAGTCCAATAGCGGGAGCGACCCAGTACTTC; CDR3 protein: CASSPIAGATQYF; D gene: TRBD2; V gene: TRBV12-3/TRBV12-4; clone size: .; J gene: TRBJ2-5
CDR3 DNA: TGTGCCAGCAGCCCCTCGGGACAGGGATTGAGGGGCTACACCTTC; CDR3 protein: CASSPSGQGLRGYTF; D gene: TRBD1; V gene: TRBV7-8; clone size: .; J gene: TRBJ1-2
CDR3 DNA: TGTGCCAGCAGCTTAGAACTAGCGGGGGCCGGATACGAGCAGTACTTC; CDR3 protein: CASSLELAGAGYEQYF; D gene: TRBD2; V gene: TRBV11-3; clone size: .; J gene: TRBJ2-7
CDR3 DNA: TGTGCCAGCAGCCAAGAAGGGGCAGGGGGATCACCCCTCCACTTT; CDR3 protein: CASSQEGAGGSPLHF; D gene: TRBD1; V gene: TRBV4-2; clone size: .; J gene: TRBJ1-6
CDR3 DNA: TGCGCCAGCAGCTTAACCGGACAGGGCGTCAAGAACACTGAAGCTTTCTTT; CDR3 protein: CASSLTGQGVKNTEAFF; D gene: TRBD1; V gene: TRBV5-1; clone size: .; J gene: TRBJ1-1
CDR3 DNA: TGCGCCAGCAGGGGAGAGGAGACCCAGTACTTC; CDR3 protein: CASRGEETQYF; D gene: .; V gene: TRBV5-1; clone size: .; J gene: TRBJ2-5
CDR3 DNA: TGTGCCAGCAGCCCAGGGCAGGGCGCTTTCTACGAGCAGTACTTC; CDR3 protein: CASSPGQGAFYEQYF; D gene: .; V gene: TRBV3-1/TRBV3-2; clone size: .; J gene: TRBJ2-7
CDR3 DNA: TGCGCCAGCAGCCAAGAGATGGGCAGGGCTCTCCAAAAACTGTTTTTT; CDR3 protein: CASSQEMGRALQKLFF; D gene: .; V gene: TRBV4-1; clone size: .; J gene: TRBJ1-4
CDR3 DNA: TGTGCCAGCAGCCCCTCCGGGGAATGGGACACTGAAGCTTTCTTT; CDR3 protein: CASSPSGEWDTEAFF; D gene: .; V gene: TRBV7-8; clone size: .; J gene: TRBJ1-1
CDR3 DNA: TGCGCCAGCAGCCAAGGAGGCACCCTTGCTTTCTTT; CDR3 protein: CASSQGGTLAFF; D gene: .; V gene: TRBV4-1; clone size: .; J gene: TRBJ1-1
CDR3 DNA: TGTGCCTCATATCCAGGCTGGGGCAGGGGAAACTATGGCTACACCTTC; CDR3 protein: CASYPGWGRGNYGYTF; D gene: .; V gene: TRBV19; clone size: .; J gene: TRBJ1-2
CDR3 DNA: TGTGCCAGCGGGGGCTTGGCGGATATGAACACTGAAGCTTTCTTT; CDR3 protein: CASGGLADMNTEAFF; D gene: .; V gene: TRBV2; clone size: .; J gene: TRBJ1-1
CDR3 DNA: TGCGCCAGCAGCCAAGGACAGTATGGCTACACCTTC; CDR3 protein: CASSQGQYGYTF; D gene: .; V gene: TRBV10-2; clone size: .; J gene: TRBJ1-2
CDR3 DNA: TGCGCCAGCAGCCAGGGACACCGCACAGATACGCAGTATTTT; CDR3 protein: CASSQGHRTDTQYF; D gene: .; V gene: TRBV5-1; clone size: .; J gene: TRBJ2-3
CDR3 DNA: TGTGCCAGCAGCCAAGCAGGGGGCTACCCCTATGGCTACACCTTC; CDR3 protein: CASSQAGGYPYGYTF; D gene: TRBD1; V gene: TRBV7-3; clone size: few; J gene: TRBJ1-2
CDR3 DNA: TGTGCCAGCTCACCAACGACTACAGGGGGTAAAAACATTCAGTACTTC; CDR3 protein: CASSPTTTGGKNIQYF; D gene: TRBD1; V gene: TRBV18; clone size: few; J gene: TRBJ2-4
CDR3 DNA: TGCGCCAGCAGCCAAAACTTACAGGGGAAGGAGTACTATGGCTACACCTTC; CDR3 protein: CASSQNLQGKEYYGYTF; D gene: TRBD1; V gene: TRBV4-3; clone size: .; J gene: TRBJ1-2
CDR3 DNA: TGTGCCACCAGCAGTGGGGGGGTTCAGCCCCAGCATTTT; CDR3 protein: CATSSGGVQPQHF; D gene: .; V gene: TRBV15; clone size: .; J gene: TRBJ1-5